This is a list of T cell receptor beta chains from one sample in a study of early T cells in non-severe SARS-CoV-2 infection. TCRdb passed the 5' RACE reads through MiXCR, listing each CDR3 protein once. The repertoire holds tens of thousands of distinct CDR3 sequences, about 16% seen once, with 5.5% in the top ten. The sample comprised whole blood. Receptors originate from an adult who was a healthcare worker with PCR-confirmed SARS-CoV-2 infection or an uninfected control (not recorded which). CDR3s include the opening cysteine and the closing phenylalanine or tryptophan. Each record gives: J gene, D gene, V gene, clone size, CDR3 protein, CDR3 DNA. A D gene is named only where the DNA matches it firmly. Size values are once, few and many counts, or a class for expanded clones, and some rows have none.

>TRBJ1-2|.|TRBV5-1|few
CASSLGSGRPYGYTF
TGCGCCAGCAGCTTGGGAAGCGGACGGCCCTATGGCTACACCTTC
>TRBJ2-7|.|TRBV28|many
CASTDLSSYEQYF
TGTGCCAGCACTGACTTAAGCTCCTACGAGCAGTACTTC
>TRBJ1-2|.|TRBV3-1|once
CASSQVVTASGYTF
TGTGCCAGCAGCCAAGTTGTTACGGCTAGTGGCTACACCTTC
>TRBJ2-3|.|TRBV20-1|many
CSVRSSEADTQYF
TGCAGTGTCCGGAGTAGTGAGGCAGATACGCAGTATTTT
>TRBJ2-1|TRBD2|TRBV25-1|.
CASSETSGRNHNEQFF
TGTGCCAGCAGTGAAACTAGCGGGAGGAACCACAATGAGCAGTTCTTC
>TRBJ2-7|TRBD2|TRBV20-1|few
CSAFTSASSYEQYF
TGCAGTGCATTTACTAGCGCGAGCTCCTACGAGCAGTACTTC
>TRBJ2-1|.|TRBV18|.
CASSPKGSAGNEQFF
TGTGCCAGCTCACCAAAGGGTTCTGCAGGCAATGAGCAGTTCTTC
>TRBJ1-2|.|TRBV18|few
CASSPGQINYGYTF
TGTGCCAGCTCACCCGGACAGATTAACTATGGCTACACCTTC
>TRBJ1-5|.|TRBV12-3/TRBV12-4|.
CASSTYSNQPQHF
TGTGCCAGCAGCACTTATAGCAATCAGCCCCAGCATTTT
>TRBJ2-7|.|TRBV7-8|.
CASSLVVLQGGEQYF
TGTGCCAGCAGCTTAGTTGTTTTGCAGGGCGGCGAGCAGTACTTC
>TRBJ1-1|.|TRBV21-1|few
CASSHPSGAEAFF
TGTGCCAGCAGCCACCCGTCCGGCGCTGAAGCTTTCTTT
>TRBJ2-7|TRBD1|TRBV11-2|.
CASSFLRQGWEQYF
TGTGCCAGCAGCTTCTTGCGACAGGGATGGGAGCAGTACTTC
>TRBJ2-6|TRBD1|TRBV28|many
CASSPRTGAAGANVLTF
TGTGCCAGCAGCCCCCGTACAGGGGCCGCTGGGGCCAACGTCCTGACTTTC
>TRBJ2-7|.|TRBV28|.
CASSKDRTFYEQYF
TGTGCCAGCAGTAAGGACAGAACTTTCTACGAGCAGTACTTC
>TRBJ2-3|.|TRBV7-2|few
CASRRRASTDTQYF
TGTGCCAGCAGACGCCGGGCCAGCACAGATACGCAGTATTTT
>TRBJ2-3|.|TRBV20-1|.
CSARDIGDLTDTQYF
TGCAGTGCTAGAGATATAGGAGACCTCACAGATACGCAGTATTTT
>TRBJ2-7|TRBD2|TRBV6-5|few
CASSRPSGSGSSYEQYF
TGTGCCAGCAGCCGACCTTCAGGTAGCGGGAGCTCCTACGAGCAGTACTTC
>TRBJ2-3|.|TRBV20-1|.
CSVDSSTDTQYF
TGCAGTGTTGACAGCAGCACAGATACGCAGTATTTT
>TRBJ1-6|.|TRBV5-1|.
CASSLFQGTNSPLHF
TGCGCCAGCAGCTTGTTTCAGGGTACAAATTCACCCCTCCACTTT
>TRBJ2-7|.|TRBV7-2|many
CASSRNYEQYF
TGTGCCAGCAGCCGAAACTACGAGCAGTACTTC
>TRBJ1-2|TRBD1|TRBV29-1|.
CSVEDRVYGYTF
TGCAGCGTTGAGGACAGGGTCTATGGCTACACCTTC
>TRBJ2-4|.|TRBV7-9|.
CASSSAPEGNKNIQYF
TGTGCCAGCAGCTCTGCACCAGAGGGGAACAAAAACATTCAGTACTTC
>TRBJ1-1|.|TRBV28|many
CASSLSPSAWAFF
TGTGCCAGCAGTTTATCCCCGTCGGCTTGGGCTTTCTTT
>TRBJ2-7|TRBD1|TRBV11-2|few
CASSPNTGGEQYF
TGTGCCAGCAGCCCAAACACAGGGGGCGAGCAGTACTTC
>TRBJ1-1|.|TRBV6-1|many
CASSQREGREAFF
TGTGCCAGCTCCCAAAGGGAGGGGCGAGAGGCTTTCTTT
>TRBJ2-1|TRBD2|TRBV7-9|many
CASSGSSGRAPHEQFF
TGTGCCAGCAGCGGATCAAGCGGGAGGGCCCCCCATGAGCAGTTCTTC
>TRBJ2-2|.|TRBV9|few
CASSVAVSHTGELFF
TGTGCCAGCAGCGTAGCGGTCAGTCACACCGGGGAGCTGTTTTTT
>TRBJ2-1|TRBD2|TRBV19|many
CASSPSSGRSRNEQFF
TGTGCCAGTAGTCCCTCCAGCGGGAGATCGCGCAATGAGCAGTTCTTC
>TRBJ2-3|.|TRBV6-2/TRBV6-3|few
CASSYSKIFTDTQYF
TGTGCCAGCAGTTACTCAAAGATTTTCACAGATACGCAGTATTTT
>TRBJ2-3|TRBD2|TRBV20-1|few
CSRDYLSTDTQYF
TGCAGTAGGGACTACCTGAGCACAGATACGCAGTATTTT
>TRBJ1-1|.|TRBV21-1|few
CASRDRGDTEAFF
TGTGCCAGCAGGGACAGGGGGGACACTGAAGCTTTCTTT
>TRBJ2-7|.|TRBV4-3|few
CASSQEWSDRPYEQYF
TGCGCCAGCAGCCAAGAGTGGTCGGACAGACCCTACGAGCAGTACTTC
>TRBJ1-4|.|TRBV6-1|.
CASGTPGKLFF
TGTGCCAGCGGGACGCCGGGGAAACTGTTTTTT
>TRBJ2-3|.|TRBV11-2|many
CASSLPSTDTQYF
TGTGCCAGCAGCTTACCTAGCACAGATACGCAGTATTTT
>TRBJ2-7|.|TRBV20-1|.
CSASAGAYEQYF
TGCAGTGCTAGCGCAGGGGCCTACGAGCAGTACTTC
>TRBJ2-3|.|TRBV20-1|.
CSASVGGTQYF
TGCAGTGCTAGTGTGGGCGGTACGCAGTATTTT
>TRBJ2-3|TRBD2|TRBV11-2|many
CASSLRLASGRTDTQYF
TGTGCCAGCAGCTTAAGGCTCGCTAGCGGGAGGACAGATACGCAGTATTTT
>TRBJ1-1|.|TRBV18|.
CASSPGRGIEAFF
TGTGCCAGCTCACCAGGAAGAGGGATTGAAGCTTTCTTT
>TRBJ2-1|TRBD1|TRBV29-1|.
CSVMTGSWFF
TGCAGCGTCATGACAGGGTCTTGGTTCTTC
>TRBJ1-1|TRBD1|TRBV6-5|.
CASSWTGSNTEAFF
TGTGCCAGCAGTTGGACAGGGTCAAACACTGAAGCTTTCTTT
>TRBJ1-1|.|TRBV20-1|many
CSPQAGQNTEAFF
TGCAGCCCCCAGGCGGGGCAGAACACTGAAGCTTTCTTT
>TRBJ1-5|.|TRBV6-2/TRBV6-3|few
CASTGDNQPQHF
TGTGCCAGCACGGGGGACAATCAGCCCCAGCATTTT
>TRBJ2-1|TRBD2|TRBV18|.
CASSPPHSGRSNNEQFF
TGTGCCAGCTCACCACCCCATAGCGGGAGAAGTAACAATGAGCAGTTCTTC
>TRBJ1-1|.|TRBV18|.
CASSPGIILDTEAFF
TGTGCCAGCTCACCCGGAATCATCCTAGACACTGAAGCTTTCTTT
>TRBJ2-3|TRBD2|TRBV11-3|.
CASSANLAGGADTQYF
TGTGCCAGCAGCGCTAATCTAGCGGGAGGGGCAGATACGCAGTATTTT
>TRBJ2-5|.|TRBV12-3/TRBV12-4|few
CASSSYARSQETQYF
TGTGCCAGCAGTTCCTACGCCAGGTCTCAAGAGACCCAGTACTTC
>TRBJ1-3|.|TRBV9|.
CASSVDAGGRGGNTIYF
TGTGCCAGCAGCGTAGACGCGGGGGGACGAGGTGGAAACACCATATATTTT